This TCR beta chain was identified in a study of T cell repertoires in cytomegalovirus infection. Study at large: Recently identified HLA-C-restricted CMV epitopes were used, and well-studied HLA-B-restricted CMV epitopes were used as well. Matching HLA type, along with CMV infection, was indicated by public TCR beta signatures. Study findings and constraints: What dominated the ex vivo response were HLA-C-restricted CMV-specific TCR beta clonotypes. Cumulative public TCR beta family frequency identified CMV carriers with the relevant HLA.

This CDR3 contains 15 residues. The V end lost 0 bases, the J end lost 0 bases, and 6 bases lay between the germline ends. CDR1 and CDR2 from the germline V gene are SGHTA and FQGNSA. From the reads, TCRdb called clonotypes with MiXCR, one entry per CDR3 protein. The data hold hundreds of thousands of distinct CDR3 sequences, with roughly 36% observed a single time. At least ten counts were recorded for this clonotype. Antigen: not known. The sample consisted of cultured PBMCs, taken from culture after CMV antigen stimulation. V gene TRBV7-2 combines with J gene TRBJ1-3; no clear D gene. The TCR sequence derives from a human donor in good health (CMV status not recorded). Some clones in this sample may be carry-over from other donors' samples. In DNA form, the CDR3 reads TGTGCCAGCAGCTTAGCACCGAACTCTGGAAACACCATATATTTT. It is translated as CASSLAPNSGNTIYF.